The sequence of this T cell receptor beta chain was determined in a study of blood T cell repertoires in COVID-19. After removal of 6 bases from V and 0 bases from J, the junction contained 11 bases not matched to a gene. The CDR3 spans 16 residues. Germline CDR1 reads MNHNY; CDR2 reads SVGAGI (reference sequence). Per the study methods: Counts of nucleated cells, estimated from reference gene primer amplification, were obtained. The method was immunoSEQ multiplex PCR; TCRdb's version includes in-frame clones alone and lacks a portion of them. V and J calls and clone size are copied from that table; D and trimming were computed from the DNA. The sample includes around 250,000 clones, about four fifths of them seen just once.

The origin of this receptor is a man aged 45 to 65 with active or convalescent COVID-19. The chain joins TRBV6-6 to TRBJ2-7; 7 bases line up with TRBD2. The sample consisted of peripheral blood. The CDR3 loop is CASRGGRADYSYEQYF. In DNA, the CDR3 is TGTGCCAGCAGGGGGGGGAGGGCAGACTACTCCTACGAGCAGTACTTC.